This TCR beta chain appears in the sequencing data of a study of shared clonotypes between healthy human individuals. CDR3 length: 15 amino acids. Germline V gene lookup returns CDR1 SGHTA and CDR2 FQGNSA. Trimming removed 5 bases at V and 0 bases at J, with 11 bases between. Roughly 200 ng DNA, approximately 30,000 T cell genomes, went into each sorted-subset replicate PCR. Assay used: immunoSEQ multiplex PCR; TCRdb lists only in-frame clones, some missing. The sample records about 2.3 million clones, over 85% being singletons. This sequence was found in a man aged 18 to 29 in good health. Some clones in this sample may be carry-over from other donors' samples. Sequencing was performed on naive CD4+ T cells from PBMCs. As for subset: CD45RA+ positively selected. J is TRBJ1-3 and V is TRBV7-2; no firm D call. DNA for the CDR3: TGTGCCAGCAGCGGGCAAATACGCTCTGGAAACACCATATATTTT. Encoded protein: CASSGQIRSGNTIYF.